The 18 T cell receptor beta chains presented below share a single source sample, sequenced in a study of PD-L1 blockade in urothelial cancer (TCRdb year 2017). Library preparation was by the immunoSEQ multiplex PCR assay. Held by TCRdb, this immuneACCESS table contains in-frame sequences only and omits some clones. Under half of the omission traces to an unresolved V gene where checked; the cause of the rest is unknown. This sample holds 45,000 to 60,000 clones; over 75% were observed only once. 5.8% of the sample is held by the ten biggest clonotypes. This specimen was PBMCs, taken around atezolizumab (anti-PD-L1) treatment. The receptors come from a man aged 40-50 years with urothelial cancer.

The rearrangement links TRBV6-1 to TRBJ2-5; D call uncertain. CDR1 is MNHNS, CDR2 SASEGT, per germline. The V gene lost 6 bases and the J gene lost 1 base, with 12 bases spanning the gap. The CDR3 loop spans 14 amino acids. Here the CDR3 reads CASRNSAAQETQYF. DNA for the CDR3: TGTGCCAGCAGGAATTCGGCGGCCCAAGAGACCCAGTACTTC.

V is TRBV7-3 and J is TRBJ2-1; possible D gene TRBD2, 6 bases. CDR1 is SGHTA, CDR2 FQGTGA, per germline. With 5 bases removed from V and 9 bases from J, the gap between germline ends came to 20 bases. The CDR3 is 15 amino acids. The CDR3 region has the DNA TGTGCCAGCAGCCCCGAGCGGGTCGGGGGAGGTGAGCAGTTCTTC. This codes for CASSPERVGGGEQFF.

The chain links TRBV5-1 to TRBJ2-1, with D possibly TRBD2 on 5 matching bases. The CDR3 length is 15 residues. Germline V gene lookup returns CDR1 SGHRS and CDR2 YFSETQ. The germline V and J ends were trimmed by 4 bases and 0 bases, with 11 bases remaining between them. The CDR3 coding sequence is TGCGCCAGCAGCCCTGGACTGAGCTCCTACAATGAGCAGTTCTTC. Encoded protein: CASSPGLSSYNEQFF.

A word on this clone: This may be a read error: a much more frequent sequence differs by one nucleotide. Written as DNA, the CDR3 is TGTGCCAGCAGTTTGACAGGGCCCTACGAGCAGTACTTC. Encoded protein: CASSLTGPYEQYF. The chain couples TRBV27 to TRBJ2-7, with 7 bases fitting TRBD1. Looked up from germline, CDR1 is MNHEY and CDR2 is SMNVEV (reference sequence). The CDR3 consists of 13 residues. With V trimmed by 3 bases and J by 2 bases, 1 base remained unmatched.

In this sample, this clone turned up many times. The chain combines TRBV11-2 with TRBJ2-7; perhaps TRBD1 as D (6 bases). This CDR3 spans 15 amino acids. The V end was cut by 5 bases, the J end by 3 bases, with 17 bases between. Germline V gene data show CDR1 as SGHAT and CDR2 as FQNNGV. CDR3 loop: CASSTPRQGSYEQYF. As DNA, the CDR3 is TGTGCCAGCAGCACCCCCCGGCAGGGGAGCTACGAGCAGTACTTC.

This chain connects TRBV5-4 to TRBJ1-1; 8 bases line up with TRBD1. This CDR3 is 16 amino acids long. Germline CDR1 reads SGHNT; CDR2 reads YYREEE (reference sequence). With V trimmed by 3 bases and J by 1 base, 8 bases remained unmatched. This CDR3 is CASSSNQGAGNTEAFF. The CDR3 DNA follows: TGTGCCAGCAGCTCTAACCAGGGGGCTGGGAACACTGAAGCTTTCTTT.

This chain joins TRBV5-1 and TRBJ2-5; the match to TRBD2 covers 12 bases. This CDR3 is built from 16 residues. The germline gives CDR1 SGHRS, CDR2 YFSETQ. Unmatched junction bases numbered 9, after V lost 4 bases and J lost 5 bases. The CDR3 DNA reads as TGCGCCAGCAGCCCATGGACTAGCGGGAACGCGGAGACCCAGTACTTC. Its translation is CASSPWTSGNAETQYF.

This rearrangement joins TRBV4-3 to TRBJ1-1; perhaps TRBD1 as D (6 bases). Germline lookup yields CDR1 LGHNA and CDR2 YSLEER. There are 16 residues in the CDR3. V lost 4 bases and J lost 5, with 20 bases in between. The CDR3 bases are TGCGCCAGCAGCCGGGGAAGGGCAGGGGTGGGGACTGAAGCTTTCTTT. Protein sequence: CASSRGRAGVGTEAFF.

The chain couples TRBV28 to TRBJ2-1; tentative D call: TRBD1 (5 bases). The length of the CDR3 is 13 residues. Germline V gives CDR1 MDHEN, CDR2 SYDVKM. V was shortened by 4 bases and J by 6 bases, with 10 bases between the two germline ends. CDR3 nucleotides: TGTGCCAGCAGTTCAGGGCACATCAATGAGCAGTTCTTC. Amino acids: CASSSGHINEQFF.

This sequence joins TRBV28 and TRBJ2-3; unclear D gene. The CDR3 runs to 11 residues. The V end was cut by 4 bases, the J end by 7 bases, with 6 bases between. Germline lookup yields CDR1 MDHEN and CDR2 SYDVKM. CDR3 nucleotide sequence: TGTGCCAGCAGTTCCTCCCATACGCAGTATTTT. Encoded protein: CASSSSHTQYF.

The J gene is TRBJ1-3, the V gene TRBV7-2; 8 nucleotides line up with TRBD1. The V segment lost 5 bases and the J segment 7 bases; nucleotides outside the gene matches: 10. CDR3 length: 15 residues. CDR1 SGHTA and CDR2 FQGNSA come from the germline V gene. CDR3 nucleotides: TGTGCCAGCAGCCCATACGAGACAGGGGTGAACACCATATATTTT. Translated: CASSPYETGVNTIYF.

The sample holds one count of this clone. The chain employs TRBV13 and TRBJ2-7, with 10 positions matching TRBD2. The V gene's germline CDR1 is PRHDT and CDR2 FYEKMQ (reference sequence). This CDR3 has 15 amino acids. Unmatched junction bases numbered 8, after V lost 5 bases and J lost 4 bases. Written as DNA, the CDR3 is TGTGCCAGCAGCACAAGTAGCGGGAGGCGGTACGAGCAGTACTTC. Translation gives CASSTSSGRRYEQYF.

CDR3 in DNA: TGTGCCAGCAGCAACAGGCCTGAAGCTTTCTTT. Translation gives CASSNRPEAFF. The chain recombines TRBV21-1 with TRBJ1-1; the table's TRBD1 call for D was not verified on the DNA. TRBV21-1 is tagged as a pseudogene. The CDR3 has 11 amino acids.

This clone was counted once. This chain joins TRBV5-6 and TRBJ2-3; no clear D gene. This CDR3 contains 17 residues. V gave up 2 bases and J gave up 4 bases, with 20 bases separating them. The germline V gene has CDR1 SGHDT and CDR2 YYEEEE. CDR3 in amino acids: CASSFTSDIPTPDTQYF. The CDR3 region has the DNA TGTGCCAGCAGCTTCACCTCTGATATCCCCACACCAGATACGCAGTATTTT.

V is TRBV19 and J is TRBJ1-5; D uncertain. V was cut by 7 bases and J by 0 bases, with 16 bases left in between. The CDR3 has 16 amino acids. CDR1 and CDR2 from the germline V gene are LNHDA and SQIVND (reference sequence). In nucleotides, the CDR3 is TGTGCCAGTAACCCCCAGGTTCTTATTAGCAATCAGCCCCAGCATTTT. This gives the protein CASNPQVLISNQPQHF.

This chain connects TRBV2 to TRBJ1-5; D uncertain. V was clipped by 4 bases and J by 8 bases, with 12 bases between them. This CDR3 is 13 amino acids long. In germline, CDR1 is SNHLY, CDR2 FYNNEI. This CDR3 reads CASSAQAVEPQHF. CDR3 nucleotide sequence: TGTGCCAGCAGTGCTCAGGCCGTGGAGCCCCAGCATTTT.

The chain links TRBV27 to TRBJ2-3; D not resolved. This CDR3 has 14 residues. The ends were cut back, 6 bases at V and 1 base at J, with 11 bases in the middle. Germline values: CDR1 MNHEY, CDR2 SMNVEV (reference sequence). In nucleotides, the CDR3 is TGTGCCAGCAGCCAAATCACAGGCACAGATACGCAGTATTTT. Its protein is CASSQITGTDTQYF.

The table lists this clone with a count of one. V usage is TRBV27 and J usage is TRBJ2-1, with TRBD2 matching 12 bases. Germline V gene sequence: CDR1 MNHEY, CDR2 SMNVEV (reference sequence). This CDR3 spans 17 amino acids. V trimming: 4 bases; J trimming: 10 bases; junction bases outside the gene matches: 14. The CDR3 DNA reads TGTGCCAGCAGTTCCCGTCTAGCGGGAGGGGGGGCCCGGGAGCAGTTCTTC. Encoded protein: CASSSRLAGGGAREQFF.